The entry below describes one TCR beta chain. Antigen specificity is unknown. The data were taken from a study of OX40 agonist ivuxolimab in advanced cancers. Turning to the study itself: Hepatocellular carcinoma, melanoma, renal cell or head and neck cancer affected the dose-escalation patients. General study results and limits: Among the lowest levels of clonal expansion were found in partial responders at 0.1-3.0 mg/kg.

Blood sampling was done at baseline, cycle 4 day 1, and cycle 7 day 1. TCRdb's table, derived via immunoSEQ multiplex PCR, lists solely in-frame clones and lacks some. Among about 66,000 clones listed, roughly 90% were seen once. Per germline, CDR1 ENHRY and CDR2 SYGVKD. The length of the CDR3 is 16 residues. J was trimmed by 3 bases and V by 4 bases; bases with no gene match: 9. The V call is TRBV10-3, the J call TRBJ2-3, with 8 bases identical to TRBD1. The source of this sequence is an adult with an advanced solid tumor such as melanoma, head and neck, liver or kidney cancer. The sample was CD4+ or CD8+ T cells sorted from blood, taken in a trial of the OX40 agonist ivuxolimab. CDR3 amino acids: CAISALDRGGTDTQYF. Written as DNA, the CDR3 is TGTGCCATCAGTGCCCTCGACAGGGGCGGGACAGATACGCAGTATTTT.